The 11 T cell receptor beta chains below come from one sample, sequenced in a study of shared clonotypes between healthy human individuals. Repertoires were generated with immunoSEQ multiplex PCR, while TCRdb's copy carries only in-frame clones and drops some. The repertoire consists of approximately 1.4 million clones, with roughly 98% occurring once and the leading ten covering about 0.42%. Sample: naive CD4+ T cells sorted from blood. The subset: CD45RA+ positively selected. The receptor set was obtained from a man aged 30 to 39 in good health.

The CDR3 spells CASSVGNTPLNTEAFF. In nucleotides, the CDR3 is TGTGCCAGCAGCGTAGGGAATACCCCGCTGAACACTGAAGCTTTCTTT. The V call is TRBV9, the J call TRBJ1-1; the D is unclear. The length of the CDR3 is 16 residues. The germline V gene has CDR1 SGDLS and CDR2 YYNGEE. With 0 bases removed from V and 0 bases from J, the gap between germline ends came to 12 bases.

This chain connects TRBV10-1 to TRBJ2-7, with 12 nucleotides matching TRBD2. Germline trimming cut 2 bases from V and 2 bases from J; bases unmatched to any gene: 1. The germline gives CDR1 WNHNN, CDR2 SYGVQD (reference sequence). This CDR3 is built from 15 residues. The CDR3 loop reads CASSEGLAGPYEQYF. The DNA for the CDR3 is TGCGCCAGCAGTGAGGGACTAGCGGGACCCTACGAGCAGTACTTC.

The chain has TRBV7-2 and TRBJ2-2, with D unresolved. The V end was cut by 2 bases, the J end by 0 bases, with 10 bases between. Germline assignment: CDR1 SGHTA and CDR2 FQGNSA. This CDR3 region has 16 residues. CDR3 nucleotide sequence: TGTGCCAGCAGCTTAAATTCGAGAACGAACACCGGGGAGCTGTTTTTT. This sequence encodes CASSLNSRTNTGELFF.

The chain recombines TRBV25-1 with TRBJ2-7; D is unresolved. Looked up from germline, CDR1 is MGHDK and CDR2 is SYGVNS. Trimming removed 6 bases from V and 4 bases from J, with 19 bases in between. This CDR3 has 15 amino acids. CDR3 in DNA: TGTGCCAGCAGAAGTTACAGCGCTCAGATTTACGAGCAGTACTTC. This translates into CASRSYSAQIYEQYF.

The chain has TRBV9 and TRBJ1-2; D not certain. V lost 3 bases to trimming and J lost 4 bases, with 19 bases between them. Looked up from germline, CDR1 is SGDLS and CDR2 is YYNGEE. This CDR3 region has 16 residues. In nucleotides, the CDR3 is TGTGCCAGCAGCGGACTGGGCCAGCAGATATCCTATGGCTACACCTTC. Residues: CASSGLGQQISYGYTF.

This clone has a single count. The V call is TRBV30, the J call TRBJ1-2; D remains unclear. Trimming cost V 0 bases and J 4 bases, with 12 bases left between them. The CDR3 loop spans 14 amino acids. Germline V gene lookup returns CDR1 GTSNPN and CDR2 SVGIG (reference sequence). CDR3 sequence reads: CAWSVLGKRYGYTF. CDR3 bases: TGTGCCTGGAGTGTACTGGGGAAGCGCTATGGCTACACCTTC.

The chain couples TRBV28 to TRBJ2-7; D unresolved. Germline V CDR1 and CDR2: MDHEN, SYDVKM. V lost 3 bases and J lost 4, with 10 bases in between. This CDR3 has 13 amino acids. Here the CDR3 DNA reads TGTGCCAGCAGTTTGGGCTCGTGGTACGAGCAGTACTTC. This sequence encodes CASSLGSWYEQYF.

DNA for the CDR3: TGCGCCAGCAGCTTGGATGGGCCCACAGATACGCAGTATTTT. Translated: CASSLDGPTDTQYF. V and J are TRBV5-1 and TRBJ2-3; D is ambiguous. Trimming cost V 0 bases and J 2 bases, with 7 bases left between them. The CDR3 is 14 residues long. CDR1 SGHRS and CDR2 YFSETQ come from the germline V gene.

The V and J genes are TRBV28 and TRBJ1-4; tentatively, D is TRBD1 (5 bases). CDR3 length equals 14 residues. Germline CDR1 MDHEN, CDR2 SYDVKM. Trimming removed 10 bases from V and 7 bases from J, with 19 bases in between. The CDR3 loop is CATETPGSVEKLFF. The CDR3, as DNA: TGTGCCACTGAGACCCCAGGGAGCGTTGAAAAACTGTTTTTT.

The J gene is TRBJ2-7, the V gene TRBV11-2, with 8 bases fitting TRBD1. V was pared by 4 bases and J by 6 bases, with 8 bases of the junction left unmatched. CDR3 length: 14 residues. Per germline, CDR1 SGHAT and CDR2 FQNNGV. CDR3 sequence reads: CASSSLTGAVEQYF. In DNA form, the CDR3 reads TGTGCCAGCAGCTCCCTGACAGGGGCTGTCGAGCAGTACTTC.

The rearrangement links TRBV19 to TRBJ1-5; D ambiguous. This CDR3 spans 17 amino acids. Per the germline V gene, CDR1 is LNHDA and CDR2 is SQIVND (reference sequence). V lost 3 bases, J lost 5 bases, and 20 bases lay in between. CDR3 in amino acids: CASSIIPQANLYQPQHF. The CDR3 DNA follows: TGTGCCAGTAGTATCATCCCCCAGGCAAACCTTTATCAGCCCCAGCATTTT. Variable domain in full (rest from reference TRBV19 and TRBJ1-5): DGGITQSPKYLFRKEGQNVTLSCEQNLNHDAMYWYRQDPGQGLRLIYYSQIVNDFQKGDIAEGYSVSREKKESFPLTVTSAQKNPTAFYLCASSIIPQANLYQPQHFGDGTRLSIL.